This TCR beta chain comes out of a study of shared clonotypes between healthy human individuals. The donor cohort consisted entirely of Caucasian adults residing in Nashville, Tennessee. Note on this clone: What it binds is not known.

Profiling relied on immunoSEQ multiplex PCR, and the TCRdb table lists in-frame clones only, not all of them. The sample has approximately 1.4 million clones; around 98% are singletons. This CDR3 has 11 amino acids. In germline, CDR1 is SQVTM, CDR2 ANQGSEA. The ends were cut back, 1 base at V and 9 bases at J, with 10 bases in the middle. Study findings and constraints: Investigators expected sequencing depth to affect clonotype sharing among donors. It was the non-shared clonotypes that had lower generation probabilities than clonotypes shared by all four donors.

The origin of this receptor is a man aged 25-40 years in good health. The rearrangement uses TRBV29-1 and TRBJ2-7, with D maybe TRBD2 (5 bases). Specimen: naive CD4+ T cells sorted from blood. Subset noted: CD45RA+ positively selected. The CDR3, as DNA: TGCAGCGTTGAAGTTGGAGGTTTGCAGTACTTC. This translates into CSVEVGGLQYF.